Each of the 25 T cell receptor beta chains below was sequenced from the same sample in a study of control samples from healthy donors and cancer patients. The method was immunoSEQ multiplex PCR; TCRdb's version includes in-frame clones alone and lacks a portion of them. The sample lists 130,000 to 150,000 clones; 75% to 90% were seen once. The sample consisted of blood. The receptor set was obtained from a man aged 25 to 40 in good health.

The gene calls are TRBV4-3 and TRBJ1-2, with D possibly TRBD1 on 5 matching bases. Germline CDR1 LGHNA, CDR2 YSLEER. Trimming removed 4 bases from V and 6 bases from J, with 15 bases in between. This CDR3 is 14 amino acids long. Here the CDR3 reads CASSLNGGGNGYTF. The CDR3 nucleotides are TGCGCCAGCAGCCTAAATGGTGGGGGAAATGGCTACACCTTC.

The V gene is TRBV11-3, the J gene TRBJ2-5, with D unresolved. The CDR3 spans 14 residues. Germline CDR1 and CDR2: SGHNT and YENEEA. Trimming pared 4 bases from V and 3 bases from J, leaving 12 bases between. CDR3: CASSSVQGKETQYF. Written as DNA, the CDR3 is TGTGCCAGCAGCTCCGTTCAAGGCAAAGAGACCCAGTACTTC.

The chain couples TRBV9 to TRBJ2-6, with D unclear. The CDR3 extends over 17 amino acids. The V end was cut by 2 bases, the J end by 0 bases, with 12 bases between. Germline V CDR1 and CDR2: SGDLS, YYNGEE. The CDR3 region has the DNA TGTGCCAGCAGCGTGGGTGCCCCCGGCTCTGGGGCCAACGTCCTGACTTTC. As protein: CASSVGAPGSGANVLTF.

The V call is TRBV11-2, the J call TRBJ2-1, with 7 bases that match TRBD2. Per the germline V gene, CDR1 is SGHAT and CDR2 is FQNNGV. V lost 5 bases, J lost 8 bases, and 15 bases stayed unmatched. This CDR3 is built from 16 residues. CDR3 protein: CASSPDLGGRVYEQFF. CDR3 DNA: TGTGCCAGCAGCCCCGATTTGGGCGGGAGAGTCTATGAGCAGTTCTTC.

The CDR3 here is CASSLTGDYGYTF. CDR3 coding DNA: TGTGCCAGCAGCTTAACAGGGGACTATGGCTACACCTTC. The rearrangement uses TRBV11-2 and TRBJ1-2; 7 bases are a match to TRBD1. The germline CDR1 and CDR2 sequences are SGHAT and FQNNGV. The CDR3 spans 13 residues. Germline trimming cut 2 bases from V and 3 bases from J; bases unmatched to any gene: 0.

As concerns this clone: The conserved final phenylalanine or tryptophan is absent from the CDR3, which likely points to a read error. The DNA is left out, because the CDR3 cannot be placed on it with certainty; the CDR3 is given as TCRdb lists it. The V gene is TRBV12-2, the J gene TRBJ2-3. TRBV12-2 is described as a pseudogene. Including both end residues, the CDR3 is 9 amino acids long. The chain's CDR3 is CASRLARVG.

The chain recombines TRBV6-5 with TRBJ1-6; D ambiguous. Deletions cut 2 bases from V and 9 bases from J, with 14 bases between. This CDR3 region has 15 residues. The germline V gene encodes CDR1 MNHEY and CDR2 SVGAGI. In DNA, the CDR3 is TGTGCCAGCAGTTACCTCGCGTTCGGAGGTTCACCCCTCCACTTT. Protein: CASSYLAFGGSPLHF.

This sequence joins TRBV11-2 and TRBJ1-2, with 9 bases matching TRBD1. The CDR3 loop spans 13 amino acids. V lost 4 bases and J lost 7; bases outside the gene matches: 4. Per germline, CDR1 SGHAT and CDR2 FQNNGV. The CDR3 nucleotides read TGTGCCAGCAGCTGGGACAGGGTTACTGGCTACACCTTC. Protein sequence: CASSWDRVTGYTF.

CDR3: CASRKRGVQETQYF. CDR3 coding DNA: TGTGCCAGTAGGAAGCGGGGGGTTCAAGAGACCCAGTACTTC. The genes are TRBV19 and TRBJ2-5, with 9 bases fitting TRBD2. The CDR3 loop spans 14 amino acids. Trimming removed 6 bases from V and 2 bases from J; junction bases left unmatched: 4. Germline V gene sequence: CDR1 LNHDA, CDR2 SQIVND (reference sequence). Drawing the rest from reference TRBV19 and TRBJ2-5, the complete variable domain is DGGITQSPKYLFRKEGQNVTLSCEQNLNHDAMYWYRQDPGQGLRLIYYSQIVNDFQKGDIAEGYSVSREKKESFPLTVTSAQKNPTAFYLCASRKRGVQETQYFGPGTRLLVL.

CDR3 coding DNA: TGTGCCAGCAGCTTGTCAGTGGCAGGGGTCGAGAACACTGAAGCTTTCTTT. Its translation is CASSLSVAGVENTEAFF. V usage is TRBV5-5 and J usage is TRBJ1-1; perhaps TRBD1 as D (6 bases). CDR1 SGHKS and CDR2 YYEKEE come from the germline V gene (reference sequence). V lost 1 base and J lost 1, with 17 bases in between. CDR3 size: 17 residues. Full variable domain (remainder filled in from reference TRBV5-5 and TRBJ1-1): DAGVTQSPTHLIKTRGQQVTLRCSPISGHKSVSWYQQVLGQGPQFIFQYYEKEERGRGNFPDRFSARQFPNYSSELNVNALLLGDSALYLCASSLSVAGVENTEAFFGQGTRLTVV.

The CDR3 coding sequence is TGCGCCAGCAGCCCCCAGGCTACAGGAGCATACGAGCAGTACTTC. It translates to CASSPQATGAYEQYF. The gene calls are TRBV4-3 and TRBJ2-7; tentative D call: TRBD1 (5 bases). CDR1 and CDR2 (germline): LGHNA, YSLEER. V was cut by 4 bases and J by 4 bases, with 17 bases left in between. CDR3 length equals 15 residues.

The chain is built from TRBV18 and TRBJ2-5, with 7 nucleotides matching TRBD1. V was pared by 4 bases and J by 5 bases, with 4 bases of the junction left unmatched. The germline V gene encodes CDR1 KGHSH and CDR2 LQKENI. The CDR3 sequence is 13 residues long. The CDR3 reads CASSLRGLETQYF. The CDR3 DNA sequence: TGTGCCAGCTCACTGAGGGGGCTGGAGACCCAGTACTTC.

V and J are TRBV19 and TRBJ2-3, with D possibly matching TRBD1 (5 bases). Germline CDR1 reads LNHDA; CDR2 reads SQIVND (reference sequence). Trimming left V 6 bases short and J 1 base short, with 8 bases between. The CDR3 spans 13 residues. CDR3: CASSVGGTDTQYF. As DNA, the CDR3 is TGTGCCAGTAGCGTAGGGGGCACAGATACGCAGTATTTT.

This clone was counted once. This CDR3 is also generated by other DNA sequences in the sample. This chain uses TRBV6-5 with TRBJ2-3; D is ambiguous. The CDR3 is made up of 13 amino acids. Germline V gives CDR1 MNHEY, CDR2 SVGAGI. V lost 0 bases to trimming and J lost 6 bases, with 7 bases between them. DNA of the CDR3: TGTGCCAGCAGTTACTCGACTGGGGATACGCAGTATTTT. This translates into CASSYSTGDTQYF.

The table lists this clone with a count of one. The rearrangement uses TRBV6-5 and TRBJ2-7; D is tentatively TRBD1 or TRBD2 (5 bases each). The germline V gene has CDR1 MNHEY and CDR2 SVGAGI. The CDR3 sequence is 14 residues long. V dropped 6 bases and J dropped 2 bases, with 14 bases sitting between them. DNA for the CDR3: TGTGCCAGCAGCTCGACGGGGCCCGCCTACGAGCAGTACTTC. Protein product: CASSSTGPAYEQYF.

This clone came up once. Here the CDR3 reads CASSPGSHTQYF. The CDR3 DNA reads TGTGCCAGCAGTCCCGGATCCCATACGCAGTATTTT. The chain carries TRBV12-3 or TRBV12-4 and TRBJ2-3; D remains ambiguous. V was clipped by 5 bases and J by 7 bases, with 10 bases between them. The CDR3 spans 12 residues.

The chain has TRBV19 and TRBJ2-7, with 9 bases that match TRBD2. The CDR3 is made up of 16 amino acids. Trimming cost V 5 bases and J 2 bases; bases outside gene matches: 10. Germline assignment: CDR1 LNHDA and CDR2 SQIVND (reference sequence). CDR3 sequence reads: CASSPDSGRKAYEQYF. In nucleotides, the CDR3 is TGTGCCAGTAGTCCCGATAGCGGGAGAAAGGCCTACGAGCAGTACTTC. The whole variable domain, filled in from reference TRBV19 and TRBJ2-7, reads DGGITQSPKYLFRKEGQNVTLSCEQNLNHDAMYWYRQDPGQGLRLIYYSQIVNDFQKGDIAEGYSVSREKKESFPLTVTSAQKNPTAFYLCASSPDSGRKAYEQYFGPGTRLTVT.

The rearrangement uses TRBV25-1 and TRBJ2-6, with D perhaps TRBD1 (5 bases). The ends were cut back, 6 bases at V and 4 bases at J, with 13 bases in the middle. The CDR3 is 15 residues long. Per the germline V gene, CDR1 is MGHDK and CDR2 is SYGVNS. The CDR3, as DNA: TGTGCCAGCAGCCCAGGGTCTTGGGGGGCCAACGTCCTGACTTTC. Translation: CASSPGSWGANVLTF. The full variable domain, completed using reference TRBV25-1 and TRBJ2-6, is EADIYQTPRYLVIGTGKKITLECSQTMGHDKMYWYQQDPGMELHLIHYSYGVNSTEKGDLSSESTVSRIRTEHFPLTLESARPSHTSQYLCASSPGSWGANVLTFGAGSRLTVL.

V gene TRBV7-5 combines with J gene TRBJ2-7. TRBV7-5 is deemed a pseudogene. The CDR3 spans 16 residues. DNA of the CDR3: TGTGCCAGACCGAGGAAGCAGGAGCACCAATTCTACGAGCAGTACTTC. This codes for CARPRKQEHQFYEQYF.

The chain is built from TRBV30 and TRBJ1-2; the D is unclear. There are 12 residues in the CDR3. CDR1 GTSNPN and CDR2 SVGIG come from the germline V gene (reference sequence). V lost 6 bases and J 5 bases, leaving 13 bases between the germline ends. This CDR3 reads CACPRAGYGYTF. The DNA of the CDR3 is TGTGCCTGCCCGAGGGCCGGGTATGGCTACACCTTC.

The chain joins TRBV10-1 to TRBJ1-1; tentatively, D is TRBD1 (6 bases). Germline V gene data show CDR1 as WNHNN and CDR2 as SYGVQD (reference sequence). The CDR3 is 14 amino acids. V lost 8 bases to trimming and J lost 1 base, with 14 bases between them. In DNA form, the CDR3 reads TGCGCCAGCGCTTACAGGGTGGAGAACACTGAAGCTTTCTTT. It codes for CASAYRVENTEAFF.

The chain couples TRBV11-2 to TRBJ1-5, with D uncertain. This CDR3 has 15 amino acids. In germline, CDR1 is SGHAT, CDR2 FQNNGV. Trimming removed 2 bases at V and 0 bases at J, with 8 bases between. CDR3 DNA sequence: TGTGCCAGCAGCTTAAACAGTTATAGCAATCAGCCCCAGCATTTT. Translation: CASSLNSYSNQPQHF.

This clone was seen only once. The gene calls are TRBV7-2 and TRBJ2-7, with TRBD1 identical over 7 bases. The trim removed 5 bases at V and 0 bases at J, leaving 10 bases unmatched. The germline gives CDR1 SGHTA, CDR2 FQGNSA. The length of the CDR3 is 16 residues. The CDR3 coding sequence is TGTGCCAGCAGCCCTCGGGACAGCCGCAGCTCCTACGAGCAGTACTTC. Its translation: CASSPRDSRSSYEQYF.

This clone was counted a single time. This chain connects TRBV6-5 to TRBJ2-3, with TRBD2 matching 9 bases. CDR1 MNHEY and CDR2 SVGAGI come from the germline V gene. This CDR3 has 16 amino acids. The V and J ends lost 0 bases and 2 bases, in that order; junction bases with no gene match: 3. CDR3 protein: CASSYSGGGATDTQYF. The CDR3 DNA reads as TGTGCCAGCAGTTACTCGGGCGGGGGGGCCACAGATACGCAGTATTTT.

CDR3 protein: CASSYSRGAGTGELFF. CDR3 nucleotides: TGTGCCAGCAGTTACTCGCGGGGGGCGGGCACCGGGGAGCTGTTTTTT. The genes are TRBV6-5 and TRBJ2-2, with 8 bases lining up with TRBD2. Germline loops: CDR1 MNHEY, CDR2 SVGAGI. This CDR3 region has 16 residues. V dropped 0 bases and J dropped 4; count of bases not matched to a gene: 4.